This entry concerns a single T cell receptor (beta chain). Its antigen is currently unknown. Clones were read by immunoSEQ multiplex PCR, and TCRdb kept only the in-frame ones, dropping some. This sample carries about 3,500 clones, under 80% of them seen once, and the ten largest clones take around 6.2%. This specimen comes from a study of T cell clonotyping in hematopoietic cell transplantation. The V and J ends lost 1 base and 2 bases respectively, with 10 bases between them. Germline assignment: CDR1 GTSNPN and CDR2 SVGIG (reference sequence). This CDR3 spans 14 amino acids. Study-level results: Recipient TCR diversity dropped after transplant; expanded clonotypes rose from day 30 to 180.

Material: peripheral blood mononuclear cells, obtained 30 days after allogeneic stem cell transplant. The sequence was collected from a male patient aged 40-55 years who had an allogeneic stem cell transplant from an unrelated donor, so the T cells may come from the graft donor. Some clones in this sample may be carry-over from other donors' samples. The V and J genes are TRBV30 and TRBJ2-3, with D uncertain. For the CDR3, the DNA is TGTGCCTGGAGTGGGAGCATCCCCACAGATACGCAGTATTTT. Translation: CAWSGSIPTDTQYF.